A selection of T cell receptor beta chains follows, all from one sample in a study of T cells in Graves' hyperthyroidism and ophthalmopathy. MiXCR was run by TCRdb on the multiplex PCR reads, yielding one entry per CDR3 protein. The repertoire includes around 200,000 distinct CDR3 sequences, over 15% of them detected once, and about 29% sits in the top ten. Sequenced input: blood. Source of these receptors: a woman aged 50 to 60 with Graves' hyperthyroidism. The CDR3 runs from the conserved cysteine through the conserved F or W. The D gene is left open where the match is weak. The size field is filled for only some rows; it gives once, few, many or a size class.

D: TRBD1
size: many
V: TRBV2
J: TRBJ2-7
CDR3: CASAGTFGTGIYEQYF
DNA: TGTGCCAGCGCCGGTACATTCGGGACAGGGATATACGAGCAGTACTTC

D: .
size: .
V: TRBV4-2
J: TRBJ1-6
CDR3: CASSQERGRNSPLHF
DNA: TGTGCCAGCAGCCAAGAGAGAGGAAGAAATTCACCCCTCCACTTT

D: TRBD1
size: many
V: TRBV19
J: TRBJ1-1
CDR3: CASSIQGQLNTEAFF
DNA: TGTGCCAGTAGTATACAGGGACAGTTGAACACTGAAGCTTTCTTT

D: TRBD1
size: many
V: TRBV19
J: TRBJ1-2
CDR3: CASADPGQGDYGYTF
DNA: TGTGCCAGCGCAGACCCGGGACAGGGCGACTATGGCTACACCTTC

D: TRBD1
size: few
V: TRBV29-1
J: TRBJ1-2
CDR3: CSVEGQGAQDYGYTF
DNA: TGCAGCGTTGAAGGCCAGGGGGCCCAAGACTATGGCTACACCTTC

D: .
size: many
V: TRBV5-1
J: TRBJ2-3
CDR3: CASSLQGPDTQYF
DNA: TGCGCCAGCAGCTTGCAGGGTCCAGATACGCAGTATTTT

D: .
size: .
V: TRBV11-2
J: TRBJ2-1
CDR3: CASSFISYNEQFF
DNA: TGTGCCAGCAGCTTTATCTCCTACAATGAGCAGTTCTTC

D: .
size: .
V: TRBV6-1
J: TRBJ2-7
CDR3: CASSPSGRTGEQYF
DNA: TGTGCCAGCAGTCCGTCCGGGCGAACGGGCGAGCAGTACTTC

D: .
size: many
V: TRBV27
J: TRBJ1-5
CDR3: CASRAQGNQPQHF
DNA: TGTGCCAGCAGGGCCCAAGGCAATCAGCCCCAGCATTTT

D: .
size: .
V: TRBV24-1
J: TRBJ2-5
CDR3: CATSDVSGIRETQYF
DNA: TGTGCCACCAGTGATGTAAGTGGAATTAGGGAGACCCAGTACTTC

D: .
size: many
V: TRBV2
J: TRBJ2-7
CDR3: CASSDWKTYEQYF
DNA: TGTGCCAGCAGTGACTGGAAAACCTACGAGCAGTACTTC

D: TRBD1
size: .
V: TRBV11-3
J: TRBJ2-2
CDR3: CASGQGNTGELFF
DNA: TGTGCCAGCGGACAGGGTAACACCGGGGAGCTGTTTTTT

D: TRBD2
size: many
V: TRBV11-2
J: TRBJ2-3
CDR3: CASSFYSGGDTQYF
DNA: TGTGCCAGCAGCTTTTATAGCGGGGGCGATACGCAGTATTTT

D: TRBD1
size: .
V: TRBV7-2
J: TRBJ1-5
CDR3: CAGSPRGGGNQPQHF
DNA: TGTGCCGGCAGCCCCAGGGGGGGGGGCAATCAGCCCCAGCATTTT

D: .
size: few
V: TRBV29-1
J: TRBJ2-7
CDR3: CSVEVPTTVEQYF
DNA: TGCAGCGTTGAAGTTCCCACTACGGTAGAGCAGTACTTC

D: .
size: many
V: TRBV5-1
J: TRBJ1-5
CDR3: CASSLLGGSNQPQHF
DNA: TGCGCCAGCAGCCTTTTGGGGGGTAGCAATCAGCCCCAGCATTTT

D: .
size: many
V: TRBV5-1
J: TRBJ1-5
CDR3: CASSLGAPNQPQHF
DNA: TGCGCCAGCAGCTTGGGGGCACCCAATCAGCCCCAGCATTTT